This T cell receptor beta chain was retrieved from a study of vaccination and CD4 T cells after COVID-19. Study-wide background: As control conditions, cultures were given either a CEFX pool serving as positive control, an HIV-1 Nef pool, or no peptide at all.

Sequence data for DNA of cultured CD4+ T cells were generated by the Oncomine TCR Beta short-read assay. TCRdb passed the PCR reads through MiXCR, listing each CDR3 protein once. This table has 10,000 to 13,000 distinct CDR3 sequences, more than 50% appearing once. A remark on this clonotype: Its antigen is not known.

The treatment here: approximately nine-day PBMC culture with coronavirus spike peptide pools or control peptides (ViraFEST assay). The ViraFEST method relied on peptide pools to expand antigen-specific T cells, followed by TCR sequencing. The study, taken as a whole, reports: Median SARS-CoV-2-reactive clonotype numbers rose nonsignificantly, about 20 to 40.

The germline V gene has CDR1 MDHEN and CDR2 SYDVKM. Trimming pared 4 bases from V and 4 bases from J, leaving 31 bases between. This CDR3 contains 20 residues. What was sequenced was CD4+ T cells from blood, cultured in vitro. The J gene is TRBJ1-2, the V gene TRBV28; no clear D gene. This TCR came from a human donor who had recovered from COVID-19. The CDR3, as DNA: TGTGCCAGCAGTTCACCCACGGCCAGGAAAACTCCAATTGATCGCTATGGCTACACCTTC. This sequence encodes CASSSPTARKTPIDRYGYTF.